The sequence of this T cell receptor beta chain was determined in a study of T cell responses to AZD1222 COVID-19 vaccine. TCRdb keeps only in-frame clones here, not all; method: immunoSEQ multiplex PCR. The sample includes under 200,000 clones, approximately 92% of them seen just once. The length of the CDR3 is 16 residues. After removal of 3 bases from V and 5 bases from J, the junction contained 8 bases not matched to a gene. The germline V gene encodes CDR1 SGHAT and CDR2 FQDESV (reference sequence). Sequences were derived from peripheral blood, sampled 28 days after the second dose of the MenACWY control vaccine. The chain uses TRBV11-1 and TRBJ2-5; the match to TRBD2 covers 11 bases. The sequence derives from an adult who received the MenACWY meningococcal vaccine as a control. The CDR3 sequence is CASSFGTSGGGETQYF. CDR3 DNA sequence: TGTGCCAGCAGCTTCGGGACTAGCGGCGGCGGGGAGACCCAGTACTTC.